These T cell receptor beta chains were read from a single sample in a study of OX40 agonist ivuxolimab in advanced cancers. TCRdb's copy holds only in-frame clones and misses some; the assay was immunoSEQ multiplex PCR. This sample carries just over 90,000 clones, 91% of them seen once, and the ten largest clones take 0.81%. The sequenced sample was CD4+ or CD8+ T cells sorted from blood, obtained in a trial of the OX40 agonist ivuxolimab. Source of these receptors: an adult with an advanced solid tumor such as melanoma, head and neck, liver or kidney cancer. CDR3s include the opening cysteine and the closing phenylalanine or tryptophan. Fields, in order: V gene, J gene, D gene, CDR3 protein. D genes are given only for firm matches.

TRBV7-2,TRBJ2-2,TRBD2,CASSQSAGVNTGELFF
TRBV11-3,TRBJ2-3,-,CASSFWGGDTQYF
TRBV5-1,TRBJ2-5,TRBD2,CASSLDASGRMISETQYF
TRBV7-8,TRBJ2-7,-,CASSFGRAYEQYF
TRBV2,TRBJ2-3,-,CASSPAVGDTQYF
TRBV19,TRBJ1-1,-,CASSIVRGMNTEAFF
TRBV7-3,TRBJ2-1,TRBD2,CASSLAGGHNEQFF
TRBV29-1,TRBJ1-1,-,CSARTGFTEAFF
TRBV5-4,TRBJ2-1,-,CASSLTGPFNEQFF
TRBV7-2,TRBJ1-1,TRBD1,CASSSRQGGISEAFF
TRBV7-7,TRBJ2-5,-,CASSLEGGSQTQYF
TRBV6-5,TRBJ2-6,-,CASSYGVGGANVLTF
TRBV7-9,TRBJ2-7,-,CASSLAGSSYEQYF
TRBV19,TRBJ2-3,TRBD1,CASSRGQGGTDTQYF
TRBV5-4,TRBJ2-7,-,CASSLAGIAEQYF
TRBV18,TRBJ2-7,-,CASSPAGSKNYEQYF
TRBV18,TRBJ2-7,TRBD1,CASSPRQGATDEQYF
TRBV5-6,TRBJ2-7,-,CASSLFWVFRGQWEYEQYF
TRBV11-2,TRBJ2-6,-,CASSLDAGFPGANVLTF
TRBV7-9,TRBJ2-2,-,CASRQGRLTGELFF